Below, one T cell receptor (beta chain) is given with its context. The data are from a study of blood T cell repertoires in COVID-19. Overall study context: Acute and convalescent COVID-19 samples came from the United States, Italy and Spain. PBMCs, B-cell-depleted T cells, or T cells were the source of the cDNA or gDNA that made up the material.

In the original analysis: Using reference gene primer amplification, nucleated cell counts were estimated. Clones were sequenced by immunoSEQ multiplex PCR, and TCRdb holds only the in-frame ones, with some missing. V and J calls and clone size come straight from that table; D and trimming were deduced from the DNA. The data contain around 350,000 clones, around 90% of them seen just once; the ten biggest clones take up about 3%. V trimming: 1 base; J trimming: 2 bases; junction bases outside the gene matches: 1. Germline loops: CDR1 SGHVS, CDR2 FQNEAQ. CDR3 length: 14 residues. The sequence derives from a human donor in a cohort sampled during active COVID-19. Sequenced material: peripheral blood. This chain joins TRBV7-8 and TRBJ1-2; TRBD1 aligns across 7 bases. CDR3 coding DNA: TGTGCCAGCAGCTTAGAGGGACAGAACTATGGCTACACCTTC. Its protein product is CASSLEGQNYGYTF.